This entry lists 8 T cell receptor beta chains sequenced from one sample in a study of radiotherapy plus CTLA-4 blockade in lung cancer. The assay was immunoSEQ multiplex PCR, and TCRdb's table has in-frame clones only and misses some. The repertoire holds 55,000 to 80,000 clones, with around 90% as singletons. The specimen was peripheral blood, collected from a patient treated with radiotherapy plus ipilimumab. Receptors originate from a human donor with non-small cell lung cancer that progressed on radiotherapy plus ipilimumab.

The V and J genes are TRBV9 and TRBJ1-4; a weak D match, TRBD1 (6 bases). Trimming stripped 4 bases from V and 4 bases from J, with 11 bases between. Germline lookup yields CDR1 SGDLS and CDR2 YYNGEE. This CDR3 is built from 14 residues. CDR3 region: CASSSGQRNEKLFF. The CDR3 DNA follows: TGTGCCAGCAGCTCCGGACAGCGTAATGAAAAACTGTTTTTT.

This chain uses TRBV30 with TRBJ1-5, with D unclear. V lost 1 base and J 9 bases, leaving 10 bases between the germline ends. CDR3 length equals 12 residues. Looked up from germline, CDR1 is GTSNPN and CDR2 is SVGIG (reference sequence). The CDR3 DNA reads TGTGCCTGGAGTGGCCAAGTTGGGCCCCAGCATTTT. This sequence encodes CAWSGQVGPQHF.

This chain links TRBV6-1 with TRBJ1-2; TRBD1 matches at 8 bases. CDR1 and CDR2 (germline): MNHNS, SASEGT. This CDR3 region has 11 residues. The junction had 6 bases not matched to a gene; V was cut back by 5 bases and J by 13 bases. CDR3 loop: CASSKQGVITF. In DNA form, the CDR3 reads TGTGCCAGCAGTAAACAGGGGGTAATCACCTTC.

The chain joins TRBV6-5 to TRBJ1-2, with D possibly being TRBD1 (6 bases). CDR3 length: 15 residues. Trimming shortened V by 0 bases and J by 5 bases, and 13 bases separated the two germline ends. Germline CDR1 is MNHEY and CDR2 is SVGAGI. CDR3 loop: CASSYSGAAVYGYTF. The CDR3 region has the DNA TGTGCCAGCAGTTACTCGGGGGCAGCCGTTTATGGCTACACCTTC.

The chain carries TRBV27 and TRBJ2-1, with 9 bases lining up with TRBD2. Trimming at V came to 8 bases and at J to 16 bases, leaving 9 bases not matched to a gene. Germline values: CDR1 MNHEY, CDR2 SMNVEV (reference sequence). The CDR3 consists of 11 residues. The DNA for the CDR3 is TGTGCCAGCTCCGCCGGGACTAGCATCTTCTTC. This translates into CASSAGTSIFF.

This sequence joins TRBV19 and TRBJ1-2; TRBD1 might be the D (5 bases). V lost 2 bases and J 0 bases, leaving 13 bases between the germline ends. The germline V gene encodes CDR1 LNHDA and CDR2 SQIVND (reference sequence). This CDR3 region has 16 residues. The CDR3 DNA is TGTGCCAGTAGTATAATTCGACAGAGGGCTAACTATGGCTACACCTTC. It translates to CASSIIRQRANYGYTF.

This chain links TRBV2 with TRBJ2-1, with D tentatively TRBD1 or TRBD2 (5 bases each). The V and J ends lost 3 bases and 7 bases respectively, with 16 bases between them. From germline, CDR1 is SNHLY and CDR2 FYNNEI. This CDR3 is built from 15 residues. CDR3: CASSDRASRNNEQFF. The CDR3 DNA reads TGTGCCAGCAGTGACAGGGCTAGCCGAAATAATGAGCAGTTCTTC. Combining the CDR3 with reference TRBV2 and TRBJ2-1 gives the whole variable domain EPEVTQTPSHQVTQMGQEVILRCVPISNHLYFYWYRQILGQKVEFLVSFYNNEISEKSEIFDDQFSVERPDGSNFTLKIRSTKLEDSAMYFCASSDRASRNNEQFFGPGTRLTVL.

The chain employs TRBV7-2 and TRBJ2-1, with 9 nucleotides matching TRBD1. This CDR3 region has 14 residues. Trimming at V came to 3 bases and at J to 8 bases, leaving 5 bases not matched to a gene. Germline loops: CDR1 SGHTA, CDR2 FQGNSA. CDR3 nucleotide sequence: TGTGCCAGCAGCTTCGACAGGGGGTCCGATGAGCAGTTCTTC. This sequence encodes CASSFDRGSDEQFF.